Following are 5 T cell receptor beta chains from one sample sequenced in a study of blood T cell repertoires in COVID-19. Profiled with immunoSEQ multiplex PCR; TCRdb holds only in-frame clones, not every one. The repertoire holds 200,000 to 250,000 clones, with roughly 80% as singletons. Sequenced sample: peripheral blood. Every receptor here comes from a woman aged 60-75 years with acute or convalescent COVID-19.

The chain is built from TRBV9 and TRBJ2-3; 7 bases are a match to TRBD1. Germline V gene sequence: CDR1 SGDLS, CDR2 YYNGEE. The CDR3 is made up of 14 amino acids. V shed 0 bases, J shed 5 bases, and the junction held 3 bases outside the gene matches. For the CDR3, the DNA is TGTGCCAGCAGCGTAGGGCCAGGGGGAGATACGCAGTATTTT. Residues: CASSVGPGGDTQYF.

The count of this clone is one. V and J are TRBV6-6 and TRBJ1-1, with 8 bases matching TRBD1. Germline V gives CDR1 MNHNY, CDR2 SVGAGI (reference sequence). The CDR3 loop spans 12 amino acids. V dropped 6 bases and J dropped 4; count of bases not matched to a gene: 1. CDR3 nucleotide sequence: TGTGCCAGCAGACAGGGGGGCACTGAAGCTTTCTTT. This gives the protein CASRQGGTEAFF.

The CDR3 is CASSSGVVNGYTF. The CDR3 coding sequence is TGTGCCAGCAGTTCCGGGGTGGTTAATGGCTACACCTTC. This sequence joins TRBV7-9 and TRBJ1-2; no clear D gene. Germline CDR1 and CDR2: SEHNR and FQNEAQ (reference sequence). V shed 6 bases and J shed 6 bases, with 14 bases lying between them. The CDR3 has 13 residues.

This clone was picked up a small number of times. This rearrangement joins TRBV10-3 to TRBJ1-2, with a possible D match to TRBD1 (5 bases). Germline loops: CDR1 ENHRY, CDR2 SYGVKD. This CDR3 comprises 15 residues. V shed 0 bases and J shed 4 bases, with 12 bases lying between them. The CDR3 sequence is CAISESTPGSYGYTF. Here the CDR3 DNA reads TGTGCCATCAGTGAGTCCACCCCAGGGTCCTATGGCTACACCTTC.

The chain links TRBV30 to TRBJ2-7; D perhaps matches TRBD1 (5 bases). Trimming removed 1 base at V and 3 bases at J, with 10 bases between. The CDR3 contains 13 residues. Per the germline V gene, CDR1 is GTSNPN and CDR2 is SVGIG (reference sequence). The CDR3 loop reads CAWSADSNYEQYF. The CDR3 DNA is TGTGCCTGGAGTGCAGACAGTAACTACGAGCAGTACTTC.